The 32 T cell receptor beta chains below all came from one sample that was sequenced in a study of cytotoxic CD8 clonotypes in ibrutinib-treated CLL. Using immunoSEQ multiplex PCR, the repertoire was profiled, and TCRdb retains in-frame clones only, with some absent. The sample gives 30,000 to 50,000 clones, around 63% of which show up once; roughly 6.9% is in the top ten. The sequencing here drew on PBMCs, taken at disease progression, from a patient treated with ibrutinib. Receptors originate from a human donor with chronic lymphocytic leukemia.

This chain links TRBV6-5 with TRBJ2-7; tentative D call: TRBD2 (6 bases). Germline CDR1 and CDR2: MNHEY and SVGAGI. CDR3 length: 15 amino acids. Trimming removed 6 bases at V and 4 bases at J, with 19 bases between. The CDR3 bases are TGTGCCAGCAGGGACGGGACGGGACTTACGTACGAGCAGTACTTC. It specifies CASRDGTGLTYEQYF.

The rearrangement uses TRBV13 and TRBJ1-1, with D possibly matching TRBD1 (5 bases). This CDR3 has 14 residues. Germline assignment: CDR1 PRHDT and CDR2 FYEKMQ (reference sequence). The V and J ends lost 5 bases and 1 base respectively, with 11 bases between them. CDR3 loop: CASSRRGSNTEAFF. DNA for the CDR3: TGTGCCAGCAGCCGTCGGGGGTCGAACACTGAAGCTTTCTTT.

The rearrangement links TRBV14 to TRBJ2-4, with TRBD2 identical over 10 bases. With V trimmed by 2 bases and J by 9 bases, 7 bases remained unmatched. The CDR3 runs to 15 residues. Germline V gene data show CDR1 as SGHDN and CDR2 as FVKESK. This CDR3 is CASSQNRASGSIQYF. For the CDR3, the DNA is TGTGCCAGCAGCCAAAATAGGGCTAGCGGGAGCATTCAGTACTTC.

V usage is TRBV2 and J usage is TRBJ2-5; 7 bases match TRBD2. Germline V CDR1 and CDR2: SNHLY, FYNNEI. This CDR3 is built from 14 residues. V dropped 7 bases and J dropped 1; count of bases not matched to a gene: 6. CDR3 coding DNA: TGTGCCAGCAAACGACTAGCCACCCAAGAGACCCAGTACTTC. Its translation: CASKRLATQETQYF.

The CDR3 DNA reads TGTGCCACCAGCAGAGATATGGACCGGTTTCGCCTTGTGAGTTCCCAGTACTTC. Translation gives CATSRDMDRFRLVSSQYF. The chain recombines TRBV15 with TRBJ2-7; no definite D call. Germline V CDR1 and CDR2: LNHNV, YYDKDF (reference sequence). Trimming took 0 bases from V and 10 from J, leaving 28 bases between them. The CDR3 sequence is 18 residues long.

The genes are TRBV5-6 and TRBJ1-5; 7 positions match TRBD1. The CDR3 loop spans 15 amino acids. Germline V gene sequence: CDR1 SGHDT, CDR2 YYEEEE. The V segment lost 4 bases and the J segment 4 bases; nucleotides outside the gene matches: 8. CDR3 loop: CASSPRTGPNQPQHF. CDR3 nucleotide sequence: TGTGCCAGCAGCCCACGGACAGGACCTAATCAGCCCCAGCATTTT.

The chain combines TRBV21-1 with TRBJ2-7; the listed D gene, TRBD2, was not tested against the DNA. TRBV21-1 is a pseudogene locus. CDR3 length: 15 amino acids. The CDR3 reads CATPMTSGNSYEQYF. The CDR3 coding sequence is TGTGCCACACCGATGACTAGCGGTAATTCCTACGAGCAGTACTTC.

The chain carries TRBV5-1 and TRBJ1-1; no clear D gene. V lost 1 base and J lost 1, with 8 bases in between. This CDR3 spans 14 amino acids. Germline CDR1 SGHRS, CDR2 YFSETQ. DNA for the CDR3: TGCGCCAGCAGCTTGCTGGACGGGAACACTGAAGCTTTCTTT. Translating it yields CASSLLDGNTEAFF.

The chain employs TRBV7-2 and TRBJ2-5, with a tentative D call TRBD2 (6 bases). CDR1 and CDR2 (germline): SGHTA, FQGNSA. This CDR3 contains 15 residues. Between the trimmed V and J ends, which lost 5 bases and 3 bases, there was a span of 16 bases. CDR3: CASSPGEPLKETQYF. The CDR3 coding sequence is TGTGCCAGCAGCCCGGGGGAGCCGCTAAAAGAGACCCAGTACTTC.

The chain joins TRBV5-4 to TRBJ1-2; 7 bases line up with TRBD1. With V trimmed by 4 bases and J by 5 bases, 11 bases remained unmatched. Per germline, CDR1 SGHNT and CDR2 YYREEE (reference sequence). The CDR3 consists of 15 residues. CDR3 sequence: CASSPQTGPGYGYTF. DNA for the CDR3: TGTGCCAGCAGCCCCCAGACAGGGCCAGGGTATGGCTACACCTTC.

The rearrangement uses TRBV9 and TRBJ2-2; TRBD1 agrees at 8 bases. CDR3 size: 18 residues. Losses at the gene ends were 1 base for V and 1 base for J; bases not matched to a gene: 9. Looked up from germline, CDR1 is SGDLS and CDR2 is YYNGEE. The CDR3 bases are TGTGCCAGCAGCGTAAACCGGTGGGGGACAGGGAACACCGGGGAGCTGTTTTTT. Translating it yields CASSVNRWGTGNTGELFF.

The gene calls are TRBV6-4 and TRBJ2-3; D possibly corresponds to TRBD2 (5 bases). Germline lookup yields CDR1 MRHNA and CDR2 SNTAGT. The CDR3 has 15 residues. Between the trimmed V and J ends, which lost 2 bases and 2 bases, there was a span of 11 bases. The CDR3 nucleotides are TGTGCCAGCAGTGACGGAGGACGGATCACAGATACGCAGTATTTT. Amino acids: CASSDGGRITDTQYF.

The chain is built from TRBV5-4 and TRBJ2-7; TRBD2 matches at 7 bases. Germline loops: CDR1 SGHNT, CDR2 YYREEE (reference sequence). Trimming removed 0 bases from V and 5 bases from J; junction bases left unmatched: 8. This CDR3 contains 15 residues. CDR3 coding DNA: TGTGCCAGCAGCTTGGGCGGCGGGAGAATTAACGAGCAGTACTTC. It codes for CASSLGGGRINEQYF.

The chain has TRBV10-3 and TRBJ1-5, with unresolved D. Trimming shortened V by 0 bases and J by 3 bases, and 9 bases separated the two germline ends. The CDR3 has 15 residues. Looked up from germline, CDR1 is ENHRY and CDR2 is SYGVKD. In DNA, the CDR3 is TGTGCCATCAGTGAGTCGACTGATGACAATCAGCCCCAGCATTTT. Its protein is CAISESTDDNQPQHF.

The chain carries TRBV6-5 and TRBJ2-1; 10 bases agree with TRBD2. Germline V gives CDR1 MNHEY, CDR2 SVGAGI. The CDR3 sequence is 14 residues long. J was trimmed by 4 bases and V by 4 bases; bases with no gene match: 1. CDR3: CASSSSGGYNEQFF. CDR3 bases: TGTGCCAGCAGTTCTAGCGGGGGTTACAATGAGCAGTTCTTC.

The chain links TRBV5-6 to TRBJ1-1; maybe TRBD1 (6 bases). V lost 3 bases and J 1 base, leaving 13 bases between the germline ends. The CDR3 totals 15 residues. Germline V gene sequence: CDR1 SGHDT, CDR2 YYEEEE. CDR3 coding DNA: TGTGCCAGCAGCTCGGGACAACGCCCGAACACTGAAGCTTTCTTT. Its protein is CASSSGQRPNTEAFF.

V and J are TRBV4-2 and TRBJ1-5; TRBD1 matches 9 bases. CDR3 length equals 15 residues. CDR1 LGHNA and CDR2 YNFKEQ come from the germline V gene. Trimming cost V 1 base and J 7 bases; bases outside gene matches: 5. The CDR3 DNA reads as TGTGCCAGCAGCCAAGGGGGGACAGGGCTACAGCCCCAGCATTTT. Translated: CASSQGGTGLQPQHF.

This clone was detected once. The rearrangement links TRBV2 to TRBJ2-5; 7 positions match TRBD1. This CDR3 is built from 15 residues. V dropped 2 bases and J dropped 2; count of bases not matched to a gene: 5. The V gene's germline CDR1 is SNHLY and CDR2 FYNNEI. CDR3 sequence: CASSENRGKQETQYF. CDR3 sequence (DNA): TGTGCCAGCAGTGAAAACAGGGGTAAACAAGAGACCCAGTACTTC.

The chain is built from TRBV29-1 and TRBJ1-2, with TRBD1 as a possible D gene (6 bases). Germline CDR1 and CDR2: SQVTM and ANQGSEA. Trimming pared 6 bases from V and 4 bases from J, leaving 12 bases between. The CDR3 loop spans 12 amino acids. The CDR3 coding sequence is TGCAGCGTCAACTCGGACAGCTATGGCTACACCTTC. This gives the protein CSVNSDSYGYTF. The complete variable domain, with remaining parts taken from reference TRBV29-1 and TRBJ1-2, reads SAVISQKPSRDICQRGTSLTIQCQVDSQVTMMFWYRQQPGQSLTLIATANQGSEATYESGFVIDKFPISRPNLTFSTLTVSNMSPEDSSIYLCSVNSDSYGYTFGSGTRLTVV.

This rearrangement joins TRBV6-1 to TRBJ1-4; D uncertain. V was cut by 6 bases and J by 10 bases, with 21 bases left in between. CDR1 MNHNS and CDR2 SASEGT come from the germline V gene. The CDR3 is 15 amino acids. The CDR3: CASSGTWGSVSKLFF. CDR3 bases: TGTGCCAGCAGCGGAACCTGGGGTTCGGTATCAAAACTGTTTTTT.

The V call is TRBV5-4, the J call TRBJ2-5; D is uncertain. This CDR3 is 13 amino acids long. Trimming cost V 0 bases and J 3 bases, with 6 bases left between them. Germline V CDR1 and CDR2: SGHNT, YYREEE (reference sequence). CDR3 protein: CASSLAQEETQYF. CDR3 DNA sequence: TGTGCCAGCAGCTTGGCGCAGGAAGAGACCCAGTACTTC.

The CDR3 sequence: CASSYGGGYTDTQYF. CDR3 DNA sequence: TGTGCCAGCAGTTATGGGGGCGGATACACAGATACGCAGTATTTT. This chain joins TRBV6-6 and TRBJ2-3; perhaps TRBD1 as D (6 bases). Germline CDR1 is MNHNY and CDR2 is SVGAGI (reference sequence). With 3 bases removed from V and 2 bases from J, the gap between germline ends came to 12 bases. The CDR3 totals 15 residues.

This chain joins TRBV7-2 and TRBJ2-5; D is uncertain. With 4 bases removed from V and 5 bases from J, the gap between germline ends came to 14 bases. The CDR3 contains 14 residues. Germline V lookup: CDR1 SGHTA, CDR2 FQGNSA. In DNA, the CDR3 is TGTGCCAGCAGCTCGAGGACGAATGGGGAGACCCAGTACTTC. Translating it yields CASSSRTNGETQYF.

CDR3 sequence reads: CASSLRSEQFF. The DNA of the CDR3 is TGTGCCAGCAGTTTAAGGAGTGAGCAGTTCTTC. This chain joins TRBV28 and TRBJ2-1; D is uncertain. V dropped 2 bases and J dropped 9 bases, with 5 bases sitting between them. This CDR3 has 11 amino acids. From germline, CDR1 is MDHEN and CDR2 SYDVKM.

V gene TRBV13 combines with J gene TRBJ1-2; TRBD1 might be the D (5 bases). Germline loops: CDR1 PRHDT, CDR2 FYEKMQ (reference sequence). The CDR3 length is 15 residues. Trimming removed 1 base from V and 6 bases from J, with 15 bases in between. CDR3 in amino acids: CASSLDSFPRDGYTF. The CDR3 nucleotides are TGTGCCAGCAGCTTAGACAGCTTCCCCAGGGATGGCTACACCTTC.

The chain carries TRBV19 and TRBJ2-7; TRBD2 is a possible D gene (5 bases). Trimming cost V 8 bases and J 1 base, with 15 bases left between them. This CDR3 is built from 14 residues. Germline CDR1 is LNHDA and CDR2 is SQIVND (reference sequence). CDR3 nucleotides: TGTGCCAGTTCTCAAGCGGTTGGATCCTACGAGCAGTACTTC. As protein: CASSQAVGSYEQYF.

The chain links TRBV4-1 to TRBJ1-4; D is possibly TRBD1 (6 bases). V lost 0 bases to trimming and J lost 5 bases, with 13 bases between them. This CDR3 has 16 residues. Germline V gives CDR1 MGHRA, CDR2 YSYEKL. CDR3 amino acids: CASSQDKTGLNEKLFF. Written as DNA, the CDR3 is TGCGCCAGCAGCCAAGATAAGACAGGCCTCAATGAAAAACTGTTTTTT.

The gene calls are TRBV7-9 and TRBJ2-1; perhaps TRBD2 as D (6 bases). CDR3 size: 14 residues. V lost 4 bases to trimming and J lost 3 bases, with 10 bases between them. CDR1 is SEHNR and CDR2 is FQNEAQ in the germline V gene (reference sequence). CDR3 protein: CASSSPGGYNEQFF. CDR3 DNA sequence: TGTGCCAGCAGCTCCCCCGGGGGCTACAATGAGCAGTTCTTC.

V usage is TRBV2 and J usage is TRBJ2-7; D ambiguous. Trimming shortened V by 6 bases and J by 3 bases, and 9 bases separated the two germline ends. This CDR3 contains 12 residues. Germline V lookup: CDR1 SNHLY, CDR2 FYNNEI. The CDR3 DNA sequence: TGTGCCAGCAGGAGACTGAGCTACGAGCAGTACTTC. It specifies CASRRLSYEQYF.

This clone was picked up a small number of times. The gene calls are TRBV30 and TRBJ1-5, with a weak D call TRBD1 (5 bases). The CDR3 has 13 amino acids. Trimming took off 5 bases at V and 5 bases at J, with 13 bases between the two ends. The germline gives CDR1 GTSNPN, CDR2 SVGIG (reference sequence). The CDR3 loop is CAWSVDSDQPQHF. CDR3 bases: TGTGCCTGGTCGGTCGACAGTGATCAGCCCCAGCATTTT. Full variable domain (missing parts from reference TRBV30 and TRBJ1-5): SQTIHQWPATLVQPVGSPLSLECTVEGTSNPNLYWYRQAAGRGLQLLFYSVGIGQISSEVPQNLSASRPQDRQFILSSKKLLLSDSGFYLCAWSVDSDQPQHFGDGTRLSIL.

The V and J genes are TRBV2 and TRBJ2-2; no firm D call. Trimming took 6 bases from V and 2 from J, leaving 10 bases between them. The CDR3 has 14 amino acids. Per germline, CDR1 SNHLY and CDR2 FYNNEI. As DNA, the CDR3 is TGTGCCAGCAGACTTGGGGTAAACACCGGGGAGCTGTTTTTT. Protein product: CASRLGVNTGELFF.

Remarks on this clone: This same CDR3 is encoded by further DNA sequences in the sample. The chain has TRBV6-5 and TRBJ1-1; D unresolved. This CDR3 is built from 12 residues. CDR1 and CDR2 (germline): MNHEY, SVGAGI. V lost 2 bases and J lost 8, with 9 bases in between. The CDR3 DNA is TGTGCCAGCAGTTACCCTCCAGGAGAAGCTTTCTTT. This codes for CASSYPPGEAFF.